This T cell receptor beta chain emerged from a study of shared clonotypes between healthy human individuals. The protocol was immunoSEQ multiplex PCR, while the TCRdb copy is restricted to in-frame clones and leaves out a portion. The table lists over 2 million clones, 85% to 95% of them singletons. Germline lookup yields CDR1 SQVTM and CDR2 ANQGSEA. The CDR3 is 14 amino acids. V was trimmed by 3 bases and J by 1 base, leaving 12 bases between them. The sequence came from a man aged 18 to 30 in good health. The specimen was naive CD4+ T cells sorted from blood. Subset in this sample: CD45RA+ positively selected. The rearrangement uses TRBV29-1 and TRBJ1-1; D might be TRBD1 (5 bases). CDR3: CSVEGQRPNTEAFF. The CDR3 nucleotides read TGCAGCGTTGAGGGGCAGAGACCGAACACTGAAGCTTTCTTT.